These 8 T cell receptor beta chains came from one sample sequenced in a study of T-cell reconstitution after alpha-beta-depleted transplantation in children. The authors prepared the TCRbeta library with unique molecular identifiers. TCRdb reprocessed the PCR reads with MiXCR, giving one entry per CDR3 protein. The sample has hundreds of thousands of distinct CDR3 sequences; just under 8.5% are singletons. This material consisted of PBMCs, mostly from graft donor cells, taken 180 days after TCRalphabeta/CD19-depleted stem cell transplant. The receptors shown here come from a male patient aged 5 to 17 who had a stem cell transplant for acute lymphoblastic leukemia, so the T cells may come from the graft donor.

As to this clonotype: A much larger clone lies one base from this, so it may be a read error. The chain joins TRBV2 to TRBJ2-6; D possibly corresponds to TRBD1 (5 bases). CDR3 size: 14 residues. CDR1 and CDR2 from the germline V gene are SNHLY and FYNNEI. The CDR3, as DNA: TGTGCCAGCAGAGGCATCTCTGGGGCCAACGTCCCGACTTTC. Translated: CASRGISGANVPTF.

This clonotype was recorded many times. This chain uses TRBV15 with TRBJ1-1; D uncertain. The CDR3 runs 11 residues. V was trimmed by 6 bases and J by 1 base, leaving 3 bases between them. Germline assignment: CDR1 LNHNV and CDR2 YYDKDF (reference sequence). CDR3 bases: TGTGCCACCAGGGAGAACACTGAAGCTTTCTTT. This encodes CATRENTEAFF.

This clonotype was detected ten times or more. The CDR3 DNA reads TGCGCCAGCAGCCAGCGGGTGGGGATGGGGGCCAACGTCCTGACTTTC. As protein: CASSQRVGMGANVLTF. This chain uses TRBV4-1 with TRBJ2-6, with a possible D match to TRBD2 (5 bases). The CDR3 covers 16 residues. Germline V lookup: CDR1 MGHRA, CDR2 YSYEKL. V lost 3 bases and J 4 bases, leaving 13 bases between the germline ends.

This clonotype has at least ten counts. The rearrangement uses TRBV9 and TRBJ2-1; 10 bases are a match to TRBD2. The junction had 7 bases not matched to a gene; V was cut back by 2 bases and J by 8 bases. This CDR3 spans 15 amino acids. Germline CDR1 SGDLS, CDR2 YYNGEE. The CDR3: CASSVSGRAKDEQFF. The CDR3 nucleotides read TGTGCCAGCAGCGTCAGCGGGAGGGCCAAGGATGAGCAGTTCTTC.

This clonotype has a count of ten or more. V usage is TRBV5-1 and J usage is TRBJ2-1; TRBD1 might be the D (5 bases). Germline CDR1 is SGHRS and CDR2 is YFSETQ. V was pared by 5 bases and J by 5 bases, with 11 bases between. The CDR3 runs to 13 residues. The CDR3: CASRETGNNEQFF. CDR3 coding DNA: TGCGCCAGCAGGGAAACAGGAAACAATGAGCAGTTCTTC. The full variable domain, with the rest looked up from reference TRBV5-1 and TRBJ2-1, is KAGVTQTPRYLIKTRGQQVTLSCSPISGHRSVSWYQQTPGQGLQFLFEYFSETQRNKGNFPGRFSGRQFSNSRSEMNVSTLELGDSALYLCASRETGNNEQFFGPGTRLTVL.

In this sample, this clonotype turned up many times. V and J are TRBV28 and TRBJ1-2; D call uncertain. The germline V gene encodes CDR1 MDHEN and CDR2 SYDVKM. V was trimmed by 5 bases and J by 4 bases, leaving 5 bases between them. This CDR3 contains 11 residues. This chain's CDR3 is CASSRSYGYTF. DNA of the CDR3: TGTGCCAGCAGTAGAAGCTATGGCTACACCTTC.

This clonotype showed up many times. The V call is TRBV6-5, the J call TRBJ2-1; D is undetermined. The CDR3 totals 14 residues. Germline CDR1 reads MNHEY; CDR2 reads SVGAGI. The ends were cut back, 2 bases at V and 0 bases at J, with 5 bases in the middle. CDR3 bases: TGTGCCAGCAGTTACAGCAGCTCCTACAATGAGCAGTTCTTC. Translation: CASSYSSSYNEQFF.

This clonotype showed up many times. This chain joins TRBV7-7 and TRBJ2-2; 9 bases match TRBD2. This CDR3 spans 13 amino acids. The V gene end was trimmed by 5 bases and the J gene end by 6 bases; junction bases not matched to a gene: 1. Germline CDR1 is SSHAT and CDR2 is FNYEAQ (reference sequence). Written as DNA, the CDR3 is TGTGCCAGCAGCGAGCGGGGGGCCGGGGAGCTGTTTTTT. Protein sequence: CASSERGAGELFF.